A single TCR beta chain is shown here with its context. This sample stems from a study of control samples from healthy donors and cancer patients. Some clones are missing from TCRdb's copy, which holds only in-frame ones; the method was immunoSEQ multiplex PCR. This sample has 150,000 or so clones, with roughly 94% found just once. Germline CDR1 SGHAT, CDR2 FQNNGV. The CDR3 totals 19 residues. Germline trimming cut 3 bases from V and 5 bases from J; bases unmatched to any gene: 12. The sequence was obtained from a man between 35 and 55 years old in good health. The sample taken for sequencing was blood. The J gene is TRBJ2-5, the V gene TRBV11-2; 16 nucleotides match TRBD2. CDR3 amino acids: CASSFIPGLAGGPGETQYF. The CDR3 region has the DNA TGTGCCAGCAGCTTCATCCCGGGACTAGCGGGGGGGCCGGGGGAGACCCAGTACTTC.